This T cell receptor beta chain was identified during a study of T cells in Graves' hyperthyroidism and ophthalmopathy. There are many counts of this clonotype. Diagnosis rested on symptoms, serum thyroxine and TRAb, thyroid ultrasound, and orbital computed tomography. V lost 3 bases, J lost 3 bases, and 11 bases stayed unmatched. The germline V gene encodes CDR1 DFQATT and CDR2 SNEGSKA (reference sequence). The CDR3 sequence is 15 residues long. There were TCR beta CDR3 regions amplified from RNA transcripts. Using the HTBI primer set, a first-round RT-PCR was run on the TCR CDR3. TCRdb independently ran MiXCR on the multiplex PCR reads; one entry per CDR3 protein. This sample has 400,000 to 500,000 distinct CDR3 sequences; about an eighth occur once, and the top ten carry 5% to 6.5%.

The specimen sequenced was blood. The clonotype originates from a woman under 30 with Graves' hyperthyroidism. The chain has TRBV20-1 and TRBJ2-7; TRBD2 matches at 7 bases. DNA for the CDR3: TGCAGTGCTAGTTCGTTGGTAGCGGGTATCTACGAGCAGTACTTC. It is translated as CSASSLVAGIYEQYF.